A single sample is the source of the 25 T cell receptor beta chains below, sequenced in a study of T cells in Graves' hyperthyroidism and ophthalmopathy (dated by TCRdb to about 2019). Library preparation employed multiplex PCR. The run used an Illumina HiSeq 2000. The TCR beta CDR3 regions were amplified from the RNA transcripts. The TCR CDR3 was subjected to a first round of RT-PCR using the HTBI primer set and the Qiagen OneStep RT-PCR kit. Using fastp at Q25 and MiXCR, TCRdb reprocessed the public reads and kept productive beta chains. Rows with a matching CDR3 protein are joined into one entry that keeps the most common DNA and genes. A total of hundreds of thousands of distinct CDR3 sequences appear in this sample, approximately 25% of them only once. Approximately 10% of the sample goes to the ten largest clones. Source material: blood. The receptors stem from a woman in her 30s with Graves' ophthalmopathy.

This clonotype showed up many times. The chain employs TRBV6-5 and TRBJ1-2, with TRBD1 matching 7 bases. Germline loops: CDR1 MNHEY, CDR2 SVGAGI. The trim removed 4 bases at V and 5 bases at J, leaving 10 bases unmatched. This CDR3 is 15 amino acids long. CDR3 protein: CASSSYDRAPYGYTF. CDR3 in DNA: TGTGCCAGCAGTTCGTACGACAGGGCCCCTTATGGCTACACCTTC.

This clonotype was found once. The chain uses TRBV3-1 and TRBJ2-2; D may be TRBD1 (5 bases). This CDR3 is built from 16 residues. The V gene lost 4 bases and the J gene lost 1 base, with 13 bases spanning the gap. Germline loops: CDR1 LGHDT, CDR2 YNNKEL (reference sequence). In DNA, the CDR3 is TGTGCCAGCAGCCCGGACATCGGTGAGAACACCGGGGAGCTGTTTTTT. Translation gives CASSPDIGENTGELFF.

The CDR3 region is CASSYNRVKYEQYF. The DNA of the CDR3 is TGTGCCAGCAGTTATAACAGGGTAAAGTACGAGCAGTACTTC. This sequence joins TRBV6-5 and TRBJ2-7; tentative D call: TRBD1 (6 bases). The ends were cut back, 3 bases at V and 4 bases at J, with 13 bases in the middle. This CDR3 is built from 14 residues. From germline, CDR1 is MNHEY and CDR2 SVGAGI.

This clonotype was recorded many times. The V gene is TRBV6-2 or TRBV6-3, the J gene TRBJ2-7; D is possibly TRBD1 (6 bases). The germline V gene has CDR1 MNHEY and CDR2 SVGEGT. Deletions cut 2 bases from V and 3 bases from J, with 14 bases between. This CDR3 contains 15 residues. The CDR3 sequence is CASSYVTGPDYEQYF. In DNA, the CDR3 is TGTGCCAGCAGTTACGTGACAGGACCCGACTACGAGCAGTACTTC.

Ten or more counts support this clonotype. V usage is TRBV30 and J usage is TRBJ2-7, with D unclear. V was trimmed by 3 bases and J by 4 bases, leaving 7 bases between them. Germline assignment: CDR1 GTSNPN and CDR2 SVGIG (reference sequence). The CDR3 sequence is 11 residues long. CDR3 nucleotides: TGTGCCTGGAGGGACCCATACGAGCAGTACTTC. Its translation: CAWRDPYEQYF.

This clonotype has ten or more counts. The V gene is TRBV12-3 or TRBV12-4, the J gene TRBJ1-5; D unresolved. The CDR3 covers 15 residues. V gave up 6 bases and J gave up 2 bases, with 14 bases separating them. CDR3 nucleotides: TGTGCCAGCAGCTTGACTTGGACGGGCAATCAGCCCCAGCATTTT. This sequence encodes CASSLTWTGNQPQHF.

The chain couples TRBV28 to TRBJ1-5; D unclear. V shed 2 bases and J shed 6 bases, with 14 bases lying between them. The CDR3 extends over 15 amino acids. Germline-derived CDR1 and CDR2 are MDHEN and SYDVKM. CDR3 amino acids: CASSLRLGLVQPQHF. CDR3 DNA: TGTGCCAGCAGTTTACGTTTGGGTCTGGTTCAGCCCCAGCATTTT.

This clonotype was seen more than once but under ten times. The V gene is TRBV11-2, the J gene TRBJ2-7, with 13 bases that match TRBD2. V gave up 5 bases and J gave up 6 bases; unmatched junction bases: 10. This CDR3 is 16 amino acids long. The germline V gene encodes CDR1 SGHAT and CDR2 FQNNGV. CDR3 sequence (DNA): TGTGCCAGCAGCGGGCGGACTAGCGGGAGTGGTACCGAGCAGTACTTC. This translates into CASSGRTSGSGTEQYF. The variable domain in full, completed from reference TRBV11-2 and TRBJ2-7, reads EAGVAQSPRYKIIEKRQSVAFWCNPISGHATLYWYQQILGQGPKLLIQFQNNGVVDDSQLPKDRFSAERLKGVDSTLKIQPAKLEDSAVYLCASSGRTSGSGTEQYFGPGTRLTVT.

This clonotype was detected many times. The CDR3 sequence: CASSPQGGQPQHF. In nucleotides, the CDR3 is TGTGCCAGCAGTCCACAGGGGGGTCAGCCCCAGCATTTT. The V and J genes are TRBV12-3 or TRBV12-4 and TRBJ1-5, with 8 positions matching TRBD1. CDR3 size: 13 residues. V lost 5 bases and J lost 6; bases outside the gene matches: 3.

This clonotype has just a few counts. This chain connects TRBV6-1 to TRBJ1-2, with a possible D match to TRBD1 (5 bases). In germline, CDR1 is MNHNS, CDR2 SASEGT. Trimming left V 5 bases short and J 7 bases short, with 14 bases between. The CDR3 extends over 13 amino acids. The CDR3 reads CASSPWDGGGYTF. The CDR3 bases are TGTGCCAGCAGTCCCTGGGACGGTGGTGGCTACACCTTC.

This clonotype has only a few counts. The rearrangement uses TRBV20-1 and TRBJ2-7, with D possibly being TRBD1 (6 bases). Germline loops: CDR1 DFQATT, CDR2 SNEGSKA (reference sequence). Trimming took 6 bases from V and 0 from J, leaving 12 bases between them. The CDR3 contains 13 residues. The CDR3 here is CSAPNRVSYEQYF. The CDR3 bases are TGCAGTGCCCCAAACAGGGTCTCCTACGAGCAGTACTTC.

The chain has TRBV7-2 and TRBJ1-1, with TRBD1 as a possible D gene (6 bases). Germline-derived CDR1 and CDR2 are SGHTA and FQGNSA. CDR3 length: 14 residues. The V end was cut by 6 bases, the J end by 0 bases, with 11 bases between. CDR3 loop: CASRLQGLNTEAFF. As DNA, the CDR3 is TGTGCCAGCAGGTTACAGGGCTTGAACACTGAAGCTTTCTTT.

There are many counts of this clonotype. The chain combines TRBV6-1 with TRBJ1-1, with no clear D. V was clipped by 5 bases and J by 4 bases, with 2 bases between them. Germline V CDR1 and CDR2: MNHNS, SASEGT. The CDR3 runs to 10 residues. The DNA of the CDR3 is TGTGCCAGCAGTCGCACTGAAGCTTTCTTT. Translated, it gives CASSRTEAFF.

This clonotype was detected many times. V is TRBV6-6 and J is TRBJ2-3; 7 nucleotides align to TRBD1. This CDR3 is built from 15 residues. Germline values: CDR1 MNHNY, CDR2 SVGAGI (reference sequence). J gave up 1 base and V 6 bases, and 7 bases lay outside the gene matches. In nucleotides, the CDR3 is TGTGCCAGCAGACCCCACAGGGGACGCACAGATACGCAGTATTTT. Translating it yields CASRPHRGRTDTQYF.

V usage is TRBV12-3 or TRBV12-4 and J usage is TRBJ1-5; possibly TRBD1 for D (5 bases). V was pared by 4 bases and J by 7 bases, with 8 bases between. This CDR3 contains 12 residues. CDR3 in amino acids: CASSYRRQPQHF. The CDR3, as DNA: TGTGCCAGCAGTTACAGGAGACAGCCCCAGCATTTT.

About this clonotype itself: Given the absence of the conserved phenylalanine or tryptophan at the CDR3 end, a read error is likely. This sequence joins TRBV5-1 and TRBJ2-7; D may be TRBD1 or TRBD2 (5 bases each). Trimming removed 0 bases from V and 2 bases from J, with 12 bases in between. Germline-derived CDR1 and CDR2 are SGHRS and YFSETQ. This CDR3 spans 15 amino acids. DNA for the CDR3: TGCGCCAGCAGCTTGGGGGGGACGGTAGCCTACGAGCAGTACCTC. Translated: CASSLGGTVAYEQYL.

At least ten counts were recorded for this clonotype. This chain connects TRBV7-3 to TRBJ1-1, with D hard to call. Between the trimmed V and J ends, which lost 6 bases and 4 bases, there was a span of 15 bases. The CDR3 contains 14 residues. Germline V gene data show CDR1 as SGHTA and CDR2 as FQGTGA. The chain's CDR3 is CASSPQSWGTEAFF. CDR3 DNA: TGTGCCAGCAGTCCTCAATCCTGGGGCACTGAAGCTTTCTTT. Filled out from reference TRBV7-3 and TRBJ1-1, the complete variable domain reads GAGVSQTPSNKVTEKGKYVELRCDPISGHTALYWYRQSLGQGPEFLIYFQGTGAADDSGLPNDRFFAVRPEGSVSTLKIQRTERGDSAVYLCASSPQSWGTEAFFGQGTRLTVV.

This clonotype was detected many times. V usage is TRBV7-6 and J usage is TRBJ1-1; TRBD1 might be the D (5 bases). Looked up from germline, CDR1 is SGHVS and CDR2 is FNYEAQ. The CDR3 is 13 residues long. Deletions cut 6 bases from V and 3 bases from J, with 11 bases between. DNA for the CDR3: TGTGCCAGCAGTCGCGGGGCAGACACTGAAGCTTTCTTT. Its protein product is CASSRGADTEAFF.

Notes on this clonotype: Germline is not matched at one junction end, which may reflect a read error. V usage is TRBV12-3 or TRBV12-4 and J usage is TRBJ2-6; D assignment may be TRBD1 or TRBD2 (5 bases each). This CDR3 spans 17 amino acids. The CDR3 spells CASSPEDGAPGANVLAF. The CDR3, as DNA: TGTGCCAGCAGTCCCGAGGACGGGGCCCCTGGGGCCAACGTCCTGGCTTTC.

In its sample, this clonotype was seen many times. V gene TRBV29-1 combines with J gene TRBJ1-1; no firm D call. Germline V gene data show CDR1 as SQVTM and CDR2 as ANQGSEA. CDR3 size: 12 residues. V dropped 4 bases and J dropped 6 bases, with 12 bases sitting between them. The CDR3 region has the DNA TGCAGCGTTGTATCGTCGGATCCTGAAGCTTTCTTT. It encodes CSVVSSDPEAFF. Combining the CDR3 with reference TRBV29-1 and TRBJ1-1 gives the whole variable domain SAVISQKPSRDICQRGTSLTIQCQVDSQVTMMFWYRQQPGQSLTLIATANQGSEATYESGFVIDKFPISRPNLTFSTLTVSNMSPEDSSIYLCSVVSSDPEAFFGQGTRLTVV.

This clonotype was seen many times. The V call is TRBV10-2, the J call TRBJ2-4; D ambiguous. The CDR3 totals 12 residues. With 0 bases removed from V and 7 bases from J, the gap between germline ends came to 4 bases. From germline, CDR1 is WSHSY and CDR2 SAAADI. As DNA, the CDR3 is TGCGCCAGCAGTGAGTCGGACAACATTCAGTACTTC. Its translation: CASSESDNIQYF.

This clonotype appeared a few times. The chain employs TRBV6-5 and TRBJ1-2, with D perhaps TRBD1 (6 bases). There are 16 residues in the CDR3. Germline V gene data show CDR1 as MNHEY and CDR2 as SVGAGI. Trimming pared 0 bases from V and 3 bases from J, leaving 14 bases between. The CDR3 region is CASSYSSKDSDYGYTF. CDR3 nucleotides: TGTGCCAGCAGTTACTCGAGTAAGGACAGTGACTATGGCTACACCTTC.

In its sample, this clonotype was seen many times. V and J are TRBV6-1 and TRBJ2-5; D perhaps matches TRBD1 (6 bases). The V end lost 3 bases, the J end lost 6 bases, and 11 bases lay between the germline ends. Germline assignment: CDR1 MNHNS and CDR2 SASEGT. This CDR3 comprises 13 residues. The CDR3 is CASSDRTVQTQYF. The CDR3, as DNA: TGTGCCAGCAGTGATAGGACAGTTCAGACCCAGTACTTC.

This clonotype has ten or more counts. J is TRBJ2-7 and V is TRBV5-1; D unclear. The V gene lost 0 bases and the J gene lost 2 bases, with 6 bases spanning the gap. The CDR3 spans 13 residues. Germline loops: CDR1 SGHRS, CDR2 YFSETQ. This CDR3 is CASSLATTYEQYF. CDR3 bases: TGCGCCAGCAGCTTGGCAACAACCTACGAGCAGTACTTC.

This clonotype has ten or more counts. The chain carries TRBV19 and TRBJ1-1; D unresolved. Germline CDR1 and CDR2: LNHDA and SQIVND (reference sequence). This CDR3 contains 14 residues. V was shortened by 6 bases and J by 5 bases, with 16 bases between the two germline ends. This chain's CDR3 is CASSRLTERTEAFF. CDR3 in DNA: TGTGCCAGTAGCCGACTCACAGAGAGGACTGAAGCTTTCTTT.